The 23 T cell receptor beta chains listed next were all sequenced from one sample in a study of beta chain features in type 1 diabetes. Expressed TCRB transcripts were sequenced after all isolated RNA was converted to cDNA. Some clones are missing from TCRdb's copy, which holds only in-frame ones; the method was immunoSEQ multiplex PCR. The table includes 280,000 or so clones, about 15% detected once. Overall study results and limits: TCRB CDR3 length was moderately but significantly reduced in all four CD4+ subsets of Type 1 diabetes patients.

Their antigens are not known. The source material was naive CD4+ T cells from blood. Receptors originate from a man between 18 and 29 years old with type 1 diabetes.

The J gene is TRBJ2-3, the V gene TRBV7-2; no reliable D call. With 5 bases removed from V and 6 bases from J, the gap between germline ends came to 9 bases. Germline V gene sequence: CDR1 SGHTA, CDR2 FQGNSA. This CDR3 contains 12 residues. CDR3 nucleotide sequence: TGTGCCAGCAGCCCACTTCGCGATACGCAGTATTTT. Its translation is CASSPLRDTQYF. Together with reference TRBV7-2 and TRBJ2-3, the CDR3 gives the full variable domain: GAGVSQSPSNKVTEKGKDVELRCDPISGHTALYWYRQSLGQGLEFLIYFQGNSAPDKSGLPSDRFSAERTGGSVSTLTIQRTQQEDSAVYLCASSPLRDTQYFGPGTRLTVL.

This clone was counted only a few times. The chain joins TRBV5-6 to TRBJ2-7; weak D call: TRBD2 (6 bases). Germline CDR1 is SGHDT and CDR2 is YYEEEE. The CDR3 length is 15 residues. Between the trimmed V and J ends, which lost 4 bases and 3 bases, there was a span of 17 bases. CDR3 sequence reads: CASSPVGGRVYEQYF. In DNA form, the CDR3 reads TGTGCCAGCAGCCCGGTCGGGGGTAGAGTCTACGAGCAGTACTTC.

This sequence joins TRBV5-6 and TRBJ2-5, with TRBD1 identical over 9 bases. Trimming at V came to 3 bases and at J to 4 bases, leaving 4 bases not matched to a gene. CDR1 SGHDT and CDR2 YYEEEE come from the germline V gene. The CDR3 runs 14 residues. The CDR3 spells CASSSPGQGETQYF. In nucleotides, the CDR3 is TGTGCCAGCAGCTCACCGGGACAGGGAGAGACCCAGTACTTC. Combining the CDR3 with reference TRBV5-6 and TRBJ2-5 gives the whole variable domain DAGVTQSPTHLIKTRGQQVTLRCSPKSGHDTVSWYQQALGQGPQFIFQYYEEEERQRGNFPDRFSGHQFPNYSSELNVNALLLGDSALYLCASSSPGQGETQYFGPGTRLLVL.

The V and J genes are TRBV6-1 and TRBJ2-7; no clear D. Trimming stripped 6 bases from V and 4 bases from J, with 13 bases between. The CDR3 is 13 residues long. Per the germline V gene, CDR1 is MNHNS and CDR2 is SASEGT. The CDR3 nucleotides are TGTGCCAGCAGCCGCGACACCCGGTACGAGCAGTACTTC. This codes for CASSRDTRYEQYF.

V usage is TRBV5-1 and J usage is TRBJ2-3; 11 positions match TRBD2. The V gene end was trimmed by 2 bases and the J gene end by 6 bases; junction bases not matched to a gene: 5. CDR1 is SGHRS, CDR2 YFSETQ, per germline. This CDR3 contains 15 residues. The CDR3 DNA sequence: TGCGCCAGCAGCTTTAGCGGGGGGGCCCCTGATACGCAGTATTTT. Protein sequence: CASSFSGGAPDTQYF.

The chain joins TRBV28 to TRBJ1-1, with D possibly TRBD1 on 5 matching bases. The germline V gene encodes CDR1 MDHEN and CDR2 SYDVKM. Deletions cut 6 bases from V and 1 base from J, with 15 bases between. There are 15 residues in the CDR3. CDR3 residues: CASRFGGGKNTEAFF. CDR3 bases: TGTGCCAGCAGATTTGGCGGGGGAAAGAACACTGAAGCTTTCTTT.

The V gene is TRBV2, the J gene TRBJ2-2; a weak D match, TRBD2 (5 bases). Between the trimmed V and J ends, which lost 6 bases and 7 bases, there was a span of 15 bases. Germline V gene data show CDR1 as SNHLY and CDR2 as FYNNEI. This CDR3 has 14 residues. CDR3 sequence reads: CASSRTPSVGELFF. The CDR3 nucleotides are TGTGCCAGCAGCAGGACTCCTTCGGTCGGGGAGCTGTTTTTT.

The chain uses TRBV19 and TRBJ1-5; D is unresolved. The CDR3 consists of 14 residues. The germline gives CDR1 LNHDA, CDR2 SQIVND (reference sequence). The germline V and J ends were trimmed by 2 bases and 7 bases, with 12 bases remaining between them. CDR3 loop: CASSIRARGQPQHF. The CDR3 DNA reads as TGTGCCAGTAGTATACGGGCCCGGGGACAGCCCCAGCATTTT. Combining the CDR3 with reference TRBV19 and TRBJ1-5 gives the whole variable domain DGGITQSPKYLFRKEGQNVTLSCEQNLNHDAMYWYRQDPGQGLRLIYYSQIVNDFQKGDIAEGYSVSREKKESFPLTVTSAQKNPTAFYLCASSIRARGQPQHFGDGTRLSIL.

This clone was seen a handful of times. The V call is TRBV25-1, the J call TRBJ2-5; 13 nucleotides align to TRBD2. Germline assignment: CDR1 MGHDK and CDR2 SYGVNS. The junction had 3 bases not matched to a gene; V was cut back by 1 base and J by 4 bases. The CDR3 totals 16 residues. CDR3 amino acids: CASSEWTSGGIETQYF. CDR3 DNA: TGTGCCAGCAGTGAATGGACTAGCGGGGGAATAGAGACCCAGTACTTC.

The chain uses TRBV11-2 and TRBJ1-1, with D possibly TRBD1 on 6 matching bases. Trimming cost V 0 bases and J 11 bases, with 16 bases left between them. CDR3 length: 14 amino acids. Germline CDR1 is SGHAT and CDR2 is FQNNGV. CDR3 region: CASSLDRGTLNAFF. CDR3 in DNA: TGTGCCAGCAGCTTAGATAGAGGGACACTGAACGCTTTCTTT. Using reference TRBV11-2 and TRBJ1-1 for the parts outside the CDR3, the full variable domain is EAGVAQSPRYKIIEKRQSVAFWCNPISGHATLYWYQQILGQGPKLLIQFQNNGVVDDSQLPKDRFSAERLKGVDSTLKIQPAKLEDSAVYLCASSLDRGTLNAFFGQGTRLTVV.

This clone was counted between two and nine times. This chain connects TRBV29-1 to TRBJ1-1; 7 bases are shared with TRBD1. The CDR3 totals 13 residues. Germline V gene data show CDR1 as SQVTM and CDR2 as ANQGSEA. After removal of 6 bases from V and 1 base from J, the junction contained 5 bases not matched to a gene. The DNA of the CDR3 is TGCAGCGTAGGACAGGTTGGGAACACTGAAGCTTTCTTT. This sequence encodes CSVGQVGNTEAFF.

The rearrangement links TRBV5-4 to TRBJ1-5, with D possibly being TRBD1 (5 bases). V was clipped by 4 bases and J by 4 bases, with 9 bases between them. Germline CDR1 SGHNT, CDR2 YYREEE (reference sequence). The CDR3 sequence is 13 residues long. The CDR3 here is CASSLGLNQPQHF. The CDR3 coding sequence is TGTGCCAGCAGCCTGGGACTAAATCAGCCCCAGCATTTT.

This clone has only a few counts. The chain carries TRBV14 and TRBJ2-7, with 9 bases that match TRBD1. The CDR3 covers 14 residues. Germline V CDR1 and CDR2: SGHDN, FVKESK. Trimming removed 7 bases from V and 2 bases from J; junction bases left unmatched: 6. Here the CDR3 DNA reads TGTGCCAGCAACACACAGGGGGCCACCTACGAGCAGTACTTC. Protein sequence: CASNTQGATYEQYF.

This clone showed up just a few times. V is TRBV6-6 and J is TRBJ2-7, with 8 bases identical to TRBD1. J gave up 2 bases and V 4 bases, and 1 base lay outside the gene matches. Germline V gene lookup returns CDR1 MNHNY and CDR2 SVGAGI (reference sequence). The CDR3 consists of 13 residues. The CDR3 region has the DNA TGTGCCAGCAGTTCAGGGGGCCCCTACGAGCAGTACTTC. As protein: CASSSGGPYEQYF.

This clone was observed a few times. The chain links TRBV5-6 to TRBJ1-2; no clear D gene. Germline CDR1 is SGHDT and CDR2 is YYEEEE. CDR3 length: 15 amino acids. The V gene lost 0 bases and the J gene lost 7 bases, with 16 bases spanning the gap. The CDR3 nucleotides read TGTGCCAGCAGCTTGGTCTCCACCACCGTCGGTGGCTACACCTTC. Amino acids: CASSLVSTTVGGYTF.

This clone was detected only a few times. This chain uses TRBV5-6 with TRBJ2-1; the match to TRBD2 covers 9 bases. The CDR3 runs to 17 residues. CDR1 and CDR2 from the germline V gene are SGHDT and YYEEEE. The V and J ends lost 4 bases and 4 bases, in that order; junction bases with no gene match: 12. CDR3: CASSAAAWREGYNEQFF. In DNA form, the CDR3 reads TGTGCCAGCAGCGCCGCTGCTTGGCGGGAGGGTTACAATGAGCAGTTCTTC.

This clone has a handful of counts. The chain joins TRBV28 to TRBJ2-7, with 10 bases that match TRBD2. The CDR3 length is 17 residues. Germline loops: CDR1 MDHEN, CDR2 SYDVKM. J lost 1 base, V lost 3 bases, and 9 bases had no gene match. The CDR3 DNA reads as TGTGCCAGCAGTTTCCCTCTAGCGGGGGAGGTTTCCTACGAGCAGTACTTC. As protein: CASSFPLAGEVSYEQYF.

The rearrangement uses TRBV28 and TRBJ1-1, with D possibly TRBD1 on 5 matching bases. The CDR3 sequence is 13 residues long. Per germline, CDR1 MDHEN and CDR2 SYDVKM. The V gene lost 3 bases and the J gene lost 3 bases, with 8 bases spanning the gap. CDR3 sequence reads: CASSFRVYTEAFF. The CDR3 nucleotides read TGTGCCAGCAGTTTCAGGGTCTACACTGAAGCTTTCTTT.

This chain uses TRBV29-1 with TRBJ1-1, with 7 nucleotides matching TRBD1. Germline CDR1 and CDR2: SQVTM and ANQGSEA. V lost 6 bases and J lost 10; bases outside the gene matches: 5. The CDR3 runs 10 residues. The CDR3 nucleotides read TGCAGCGTGGTAACAGGGGTAGCTTTCTTT. Translated: CSVVTGVAFF.

The V call is TRBV7-2, the J call TRBJ2-3; 7 nucleotides align to TRBD1. This CDR3 is built from 14 residues. J was trimmed by 5 bases and V by 5 bases; bases with no gene match: 7. Germline CDR1 reads SGHTA; CDR2 reads FQGNSA. The CDR3: CASSRAYRGDTQYF. CDR3 nucleotides: TGTGCCAGCAGCCGCGCTTACAGGGGAGATACGCAGTATTTT.

The genes are TRBV30 and TRBJ1-5; D unresolved. Germline assignment: CDR1 GTSNPN and CDR2 SVGIG (reference sequence). V lost 4 bases and J 2 bases, leaving 15 bases between the germline ends. The CDR3 is 15 amino acids. The DNA for the CDR3 is TGTGCCTGGAAACTATCCGGCGGAGGCAATCAGCCCCAGCATTTT. Encoded protein: CAWKLSGGGNQPQHF.

This clone has just a few counts. The same CDR3 also results from other DNA sequences found in this sample. This rearrangement joins TRBV9 to TRBJ2-7, with D maybe TRBD2 (5 bases). Per the germline V gene, CDR1 is SGDLS and CDR2 is YYNGEE. The CDR3 is 13 residues long. Trimming shortened V by 2 bases and J by 0 bases, and 6 bases separated the two germline ends. The CDR3 DNA reads TGTGCCAGCAGCGTTGGACTCTCCTACGAGCAGTACTTC. Encoded protein: CASSVGLSYEQYF.

This clone has only a few counts. V and J are TRBV5-1 and TRBJ2-5; TRBD2 might be the D (6 bases). This CDR3 comprises 15 residues. Between the trimmed V and J ends, which lost 4 bases and 2 bases, there was a span of 15 bases. Germline V gene lookup returns CDR1 SGHRS and CDR2 YFSETQ. This CDR3 is CASSGAGTHQETQYF. CDR3 nucleotide sequence: TGCGCCAGCAGCGGGGCGGGGACTCATCAAGAGACCCAGTACTTC.